This note documents a single T cell receptor beta chain sequence. A library of TCRbeta sequences, prepared with unique molecular identifiers, was generated. MiXCR, applied by TCRdb to the PCR reads, yields one record per CDR3 protein. Among a few hundred thousand distinct CDR3 sequences listed, 15% to 20% were seen once. This record belongs to a study of T-cell reconstitution after alpha-beta-depleted transplantation in children. The CDR3 covers 17 residues. Per germline, CDR1 MNHEY and CDR2 SVGAGI. V lost 2 bases to trimming and J lost 1 base; unmatched junction nucleotides: 10. The receptor was derived from a human donor who donated a stem cell graft to a child with acute lymphoblastic leukemia. The J gene is TRBJ1-1, the V gene TRBV6-5, with 7 positions matching TRBD1. The source was PBMCs from the stem cell graft donor, collected from the stem cell graft. CDR3 amino acids: CASSYRALTGPNTEAFF. CDR3 nucleotides: TGTGCCAGCAGTTACAGAGCTTTGACAGGGCCGAACACTGAAGCTTTCTTT.